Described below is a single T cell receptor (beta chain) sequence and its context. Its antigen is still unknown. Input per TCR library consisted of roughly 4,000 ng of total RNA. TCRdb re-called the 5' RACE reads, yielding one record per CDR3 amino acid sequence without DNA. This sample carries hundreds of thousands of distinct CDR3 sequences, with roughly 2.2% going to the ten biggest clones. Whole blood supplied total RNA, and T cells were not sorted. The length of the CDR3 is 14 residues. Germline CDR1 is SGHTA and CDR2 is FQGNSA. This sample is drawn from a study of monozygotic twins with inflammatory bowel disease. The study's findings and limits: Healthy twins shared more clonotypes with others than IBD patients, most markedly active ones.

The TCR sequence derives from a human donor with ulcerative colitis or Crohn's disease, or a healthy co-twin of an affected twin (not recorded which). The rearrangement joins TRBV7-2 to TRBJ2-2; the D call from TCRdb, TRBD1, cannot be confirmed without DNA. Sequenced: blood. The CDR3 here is CASSKSRGTGELFF.